One and the same sample provided the 30 T cell receptor beta chains below, sequenced in a study of shared clonotypes between healthy human individuals. The method was immunoSEQ multiplex PCR; TCRdb's version includes in-frame clones alone and lacks a portion of them. The sample comprises fewer than 1.6 million clones, approximately 98.5% of which are singletons, and around 0.33% rests with the top ten. Material for sequencing was naive CD4+ T cells sorted from blood. Indicated subset: CD45RA+ positively selected. These receptors all stem from a man aged 30 to 39 in good health.

This chain links TRBV7-9 with TRBJ1-1, with 7 bases fitting TRBD1. The CDR3 is 15 residues long. The V and J ends lost 1 base and 1 base, in that order; junction bases with no gene match: 3. CDR1 is SEHNR, CDR2 FQNEAQ, per germline (reference sequence). The CDR3 sequence: CASSLDRTGNTEAFF. CDR3 coding DNA: TGTGCCAGCAGCTTAGACCGGACAGGGAACACTGAAGCTTTCTTT.

This rearrangement joins TRBV5-1 to TRBJ2-2; unclear D gene. Per germline, CDR1 SGHRS and CDR2 YFSETQ. This CDR3 contains 14 residues. The V and J ends lost 2 bases and 3 bases respectively, with 8 bases between them. CDR3 bases: TGCGCCAGCAGCTTTCAGGTAGACACCGGGGAGCTGTTTTTT. This sequence encodes CASSFQVDTGELFF.

This clone occurred once. The CDR3 reads CASSQGSGVRTEAFF. The CDR3 DNA follows: TGCGCCAGCAGCCAAGGATCTGGGGTCCGCACTGAAGCTTTCTTT. The rearrangement uses TRBV4-3 and TRBJ1-1; D unclear. The ends were cut back, 1 base at V and 4 bases at J, with 13 bases in the middle. The CDR3 contains 15 residues. The V gene's germline CDR1 is LGHNA and CDR2 YSLEER.

This clone was seen once. The genes are TRBV5-1 and TRBJ2-3; no reliable D call. The CDR3 runs to 15 residues. Germline CDR1 reads SGHRS; CDR2 reads YFSETQ. Trimming took off 4 bases at V and 0 bases at J, with 12 bases between the two ends. For the CDR3, the DNA is TGCGCCAGCAGCCCGGATCCGCCAAGCACAGATACGCAGTATTTT. It encodes CASSPDPPSTDTQYF.

The genes are TRBV5-6 and TRBJ2-7; D not certain. The V and J ends lost 4 bases and 5 bases respectively, with 7 bases between them. The CDR3 spans 11 residues. Germline CDR1 reads SGHDT; CDR2 reads YYEEEE. The CDR3 region is CASSKLNEQYF. The DNA for the CDR3 is TGTGCCAGCAGCAAGCTTAACGAGCAGTACTTC.

The chain joins TRBV5-4 to TRBJ2-7; no firm D call. The CDR3 contains 14 residues. Germline values: CDR1 SGHNT, CDR2 YYREEE (reference sequence). Trimming stripped 0 bases from V and 3 bases from J, with 10 bases between. The CDR3 region has the DNA TGTGCCAGCAGCTTGGGAGGTCTGCGCTACGAGCAGTACTTC. Protein product: CASSLGGLRYEQYF.

This chain links TRBV28 with TRBJ1-5; D ambiguous. CDR3 length: 15 residues. Trimming removed 1 base at V and 0 bases at J, with 7 bases between. CDR1 and CDR2 from the germline V gene are MDHEN and SYDVKM. The CDR3 sequence is CASSLFEDSNQPQHF. The CDR3 DNA sequence: TGTGCCAGCAGTTTATTCGAAGATAGCAATCAGCCCCAGCATTTT.

The chain recombines TRBV6-5 with TRBJ1-1; D is perhaps TRBD1 (5 bases). Trimming took off 2 bases at V and 11 bases at J, with 9 bases between the two ends. Germline lookup yields CDR1 MNHEY and CDR2 SVGAGI. The CDR3 is made up of 11 amino acids. The CDR3 sequence is CASSYRTTAFF. CDR3 nucleotide sequence: TGTGCCAGCAGTTACCGGACAACGGCTTTCTTT.

The chain employs TRBV19 and TRBJ2-7; 10 nucleotides align to TRBD2. There are 15 residues in the CDR3. From germline, CDR1 is LNHDA and CDR2 SQIVND (reference sequence). Germline trimming cut 3 bases from V and 1 base from J; bases unmatched to any gene: 3. This CDR3 is CASSIIAGGSYEQYF. The CDR3 nucleotides are TGTGCCAGTAGTATTATAGCGGGGGGATCCTACGAGCAGTACTTC. The complete variable domain, with remaining parts taken from reference TRBV19 and TRBJ2-7, reads DGGITQSPKYLFRKEGQNVTLSCEQNLNHDAMYWYRQDPGQGLRLIYYSQIVNDFQKGDIAEGYSVSREKKESFPLTVTSAQKNPTAFYLCASSIIAGGSYEQYFGPGTRLTVT.

The chain uses TRBV27 and TRBJ1-3, with TRBD1 as a possible D gene (5 bases). Germline V gene lookup returns CDR1 MNHEY and CDR2 SMNVEV (reference sequence). Deletions cut 1 base from V and 0 bases from J, with 19 bases between. The CDR3 extends over 19 amino acids. The CDR3 DNA follows: TGTGCCAGCAGTTTATGGGGCCAGGACCCGTCTAGCTCTGGAAACACCATATATTTT. Protein product: CASSLWGQDPSSSGNTIYF.

This chain connects TRBV30 to TRBJ2-7; 9 bases agree with TRBD1. J gave up 4 bases and V 0 bases, and 10 bases lay outside the gene matches. Per germline, CDR1 GTSNPN and CDR2 SVGIG (reference sequence). This CDR3 comprises 16 residues. The chain's CDR3 is CAWSVRSGQGLYEQYF. CDR3 DNA: TGTGCCTGGAGTGTACGCTCGGGACAGGGTCTGTACGAGCAGTACTTC.

This clone was found once. The chain couples TRBV18 to TRBJ2-7; the D gene is possibly TRBD2 (7 bases). This CDR3 has 14 amino acids. The V end was cut by 3 bases, the J end by 6 bases, with 15 bases between. Germline assignment: CDR1 KGHSH and CDR2 LQKENI. The CDR3 sequence is CASSPLGGAGEQYF. In DNA, the CDR3 is TGTGCCAGCTCACCCCTGGGGGGGGCTGGCGAGCAGTACTTC.

In its sample, this clone was seen once. This sequence joins TRBV15 and TRBJ1-3; the D is unclear. CDR1 is LNHNV, CDR2 YYDKDF, per germline (reference sequence). The CDR3 is 16 amino acids. The V end lost 2 bases, the J end lost 0 bases, and 11 bases lay between the germline ends. In DNA, the CDR3 is TGTGCCACCAGCAGAAAGGACCGACACTCTGGAAACACCATATATTTT. The encoded protein is CATSRKDRHSGNTIYF.

This chain links TRBV10-2 with TRBJ1-1; 10 nucleotides agree with TRBD1. Germline CDR1 reads WSHSY; CDR2 reads SAAADI. Germline trimming cut 5 bases from V and 5 bases from J; bases unmatched to any gene: 17. The CDR3 has 18 amino acids. The CDR3 here is CASSLTGTGAYFGTEAFF. In DNA, the CDR3 is TGCGCCAGCAGTTTGACCGGGACAGGGGCTTACTTTGGGACTGAAGCTTTCTTT.

The CDR3 loop reads CASSPGQGVTFSRGYTF. The CDR3 DNA follows: TGCGCCAGCAGCCCGGGACAGGGGGTTACTTTTTCACGTGGCTACACCTTC. The chain uses TRBV5-1 and TRBJ1-2; 11 nucleotides line up with TRBD1. This CDR3 contains 17 residues. Germline V lookup: CDR1 SGHRS, CDR2 YFSETQ. Losses at the gene ends were 4 bases for V and 7 bases for J; bases not matched to a gene: 15.

The gene calls are TRBV7-2 and TRBJ2-1; D is unclear. The germline V and J ends were trimmed by 2 bases and 8 bases, with 10 bases remaining between them. The CDR3 totals 13 residues. The germline CDR1 and CDR2 sequences are SGHTA and FQGNSA. The CDR3 region is CASSLILGYEQFF. The CDR3 coding sequence is TGTGCCAGCAGCTTAATTTTAGGCTATGAGCAGTTCTTC.

V usage is TRBV5-1 and J usage is TRBJ1-1; TRBD1 is a possible D gene (5 bases). The germline V gene has CDR1 SGHRS and CDR2 YFSETQ. Trimming shortened V by 6 bases and J by 5 bases, and 20 bases separated the two germline ends. CDR3 length: 15 residues. CDR3 DNA sequence: TGCGCCAGCAACCCACTCACGACAGTCAAGACTGAAGCTTTCTTT. It specifies CASNPLTTVKTEAFF.

The rearrangement uses TRBV30 and TRBJ1-5; 7 nucleotides agree with TRBD1. Unmatched junction bases numbered 0, after V lost 3 bases and J lost 4 bases. Germline assignment: CDR1 GTSNPN and CDR2 SVGIG (reference sequence). The CDR3 is 12 amino acids. CDR3 sequence reads: CAWRTGNQPQHF. The DNA of the CDR3 is TGTGCCTGGAGGACAGGGAATCAGCCCCAGCATTTT.

V gene TRBV19 combines with J gene TRBJ1-3, with 7 nucleotides matching TRBD1. Germline values: CDR1 LNHDA, CDR2 SQIVND (reference sequence). V shed 5 bases, J shed 1 base, and the junction held 2 bases outside the gene matches. The CDR3 runs 14 residues. This CDR3 is CASSEQGSGNTIYF. CDR3 sequence (DNA): TGTGCCAGTAGTGAACAGGGGTCTGGAAACACCATATATTTT.

Only one count was recorded for this clone. This sequence joins TRBV14 and TRBJ2-1; 7 bases match TRBD1. This CDR3 is built from 16 residues. Germline V gene sequence: CDR1 SGHDN, CDR2 FVKESK. With 4 bases clipped from V and 3 bases from J, the junction kept 9 bases outside the gene matches. Here the CDR3 DNA reads TGTGCCAGCAGCCGGGGGCCAGGGGGTGTCTACAATGAGCAGTTCTTC. Translating it yields CASSRGPGGVYNEQFF. Together with reference TRBV14 and TRBJ2-1, the CDR3 gives the full variable domain: EAGVTQFPSHSVIEKGQTVTLRCDPISGHDNLYWYRRVMGKEIKFLLHFVKESKQDESGMPNNRFLAERTGGTYSTLKVQPAELEDSGVYFCASSRGPGGVYNEQFFGPGTRLTVL.

The chain links TRBV11-2 to TRBJ2-7, with TRBD2 as a possible D gene (6 bases). The germline V and J ends were trimmed by 4 bases and 6 bases, with 16 bases remaining between them. This CDR3 has 14 amino acids. Germline V CDR1 and CDR2: SGHAT, FQNNGV. CDR3 residues: CASSSPNGGGEQYF. The CDR3 region has the DNA TGTGCCAGCAGCTCACCGAATGGGGGAGGCGAGCAGTACTTC.

CDR3 amino acids: CASTSGGTGGDTQYF. The CDR3 DNA reads TGTGCCAGCACCTCGGGGGGGACCGGCGGAGATACGCAGTATTTT. This sequence joins TRBV28 and TRBJ2-3; 8 nucleotides align to TRBD2. Germline assignment: CDR1 MDHEN and CDR2 SYDVKM. The CDR3 contains 15 residues. V was pared by 7 bases and J by 5 bases, with 11 bases of the junction left unmatched.

V and J are TRBV7-8 and TRBJ2-1, with 10 positions matching TRBD2. V shed 5 bases, J shed 2 bases, and the junction held 9 bases outside the gene matches. The CDR3 totals 17 residues. In germline, CDR1 is SGHVS, CDR2 FQNEAQ. This chain's CDR3 is CASSKWTSGLTYNEQFF. For the CDR3, the DNA is TGTGCCAGCAGCAAATGGACTAGCGGTTTAACCTACAATGAGCAGTTCTTC.

V is TRBV18 and J is TRBJ2-1; no clear D. Germline CDR1 KGHSH, CDR2 LQKENI. The CDR3 sequence is 15 residues long. V shed 3 bases and J shed 3 bases, with 12 bases lying between them. CDR3 coding DNA: TGTGCCAGCTCACCCATGTCGTCGAACTACAATGAGCAGTTCTTC. Translated, it gives CASSPMSSNYNEQFF.

The J gene is TRBJ2-3, the V gene TRBV7-9; 8 nucleotides align to TRBD2. V shed 1 base, J shed 0 bases, and the junction held 9 bases outside the gene matches. This CDR3 is built from 18 residues. Germline values: CDR1 SEHNR, CDR2 FQNEAQ (reference sequence). CDR3 protein: CASSLGSSGGPSTDTQYF. Written as DNA, the CDR3 is TGTGCCAGCAGCTTAGGGAGCTCGGGAGGGCCCAGCACAGATACGCAGTATTTT.

The gene calls are TRBV7-2 and TRBJ2-5; 10 bases line up with TRBD2. The trim removed 6 bases at V and 5 bases at J, leaving 6 bases unmatched. Germline CDR1 is SGHTA and CDR2 is FQGNSA. This CDR3 spans 14 amino acids. The DNA for the CDR3 is TGTGCCAGCAGTTCTAGCGGGAGCGGCGAGACCCAGTACTTC. This translates into CASSSSGSGETQYF.

The genes are TRBV10-3 and TRBJ2-7; D unresolved. Germline lookup yields CDR1 ENHRY and CDR2 SYGVKD. Trimming removed 9 bases at V and 0 bases at J, with 9 bases between. The CDR3 length is 12 residues. The CDR3 sequence: CAIGPLSYEQYF. The CDR3 nucleotides read TGTGCCATAGGACCCCTCTCCTACGAGCAGTACTTC.

The V gene is TRBV5-1, the J gene TRBJ2-7; maybe TRBD2 (5 bases). V dropped 1 base and J dropped 6 bases, with 23 bases sitting between them. There are 17 residues in the CDR3. From germline, CDR1 is SGHRS and CDR2 YFSETQ. The CDR3 sequence: CASSLFVGSARVSEQYF. The CDR3 DNA reads as TGCGCCAGCAGCTTGTTTGTTGGTTCGGCGAGGGTTTCCGAGCAGTACTTC.

This rearrangement joins TRBV13 to TRBJ1-4; D may be TRBD1 (6 bases). Per the germline V gene, CDR1 is PRHDT and CDR2 is FYEKMQ (reference sequence). The length of the CDR3 is 16 residues. Deletions cut 2 bases from V and 1 base from J, with 11 bases between. The CDR3: CASSLSGVGTNEKLFF. CDR3 sequence (DNA): TGTGCCAGCAGCTTATCAGGGGTGGGAACTAATGAAAAACTGTTTTTT.

This chain uses TRBV9 with TRBJ2-3, with a possible D match to TRBD2 (5 bases). Germline lookup yields CDR1 SGDLS and CDR2 YYNGEE. The V end lost 3 bases, the J end lost 6 bases, and 14 bases lay between the germline ends. The length of the CDR3 is 14 residues. Here the CDR3 reads CASSERASWDTQYF. The CDR3 DNA sequence: TGTGCCAGCAGCGAGCGTGCTAGCTGGGATACGCAGTATTTT.